This TCR beta chain was obtained from a study of cytomegalovirus exposure and HLA in healthy donors. Study outcomes and limitations: Later on, a genetic analysis was performed. It linked a missense variant in DCLRE1C with V- and J-gene trimming of TCR beta.

On this clone: Its antigen is still unknown.

The primer mix had 60 Vbeta and 13 Jbeta primers. Generated by immunoSEQ multiplex PCR, the TCRdb table keeps only in-frame clones and is missing some. The sample has 95,000 to 100,000 clones; approximately 78% are singletons. This receptor was identified in a woman aged 55-70 years in good health and CMV-seronegative. Sequenced material: PBMCs.

This CDR3 reads CASSVGPVTSGSTDTQYF. The CDR3 DNA sequence: TGTGCCAGCAGCGTAGGCCCTGTGACTAGCGGGAGCACAGATACGCAGTATTTT. J is TRBJ2-3 and V is TRBV9, with 10 bases identical to TRBD2. The length of the CDR3 is 18 residues. J was trimmed by 0 bases and V by 0 bases; bases with no gene match: 7. Germline V CDR1 and CDR2: SGDLS, YYNGEE.